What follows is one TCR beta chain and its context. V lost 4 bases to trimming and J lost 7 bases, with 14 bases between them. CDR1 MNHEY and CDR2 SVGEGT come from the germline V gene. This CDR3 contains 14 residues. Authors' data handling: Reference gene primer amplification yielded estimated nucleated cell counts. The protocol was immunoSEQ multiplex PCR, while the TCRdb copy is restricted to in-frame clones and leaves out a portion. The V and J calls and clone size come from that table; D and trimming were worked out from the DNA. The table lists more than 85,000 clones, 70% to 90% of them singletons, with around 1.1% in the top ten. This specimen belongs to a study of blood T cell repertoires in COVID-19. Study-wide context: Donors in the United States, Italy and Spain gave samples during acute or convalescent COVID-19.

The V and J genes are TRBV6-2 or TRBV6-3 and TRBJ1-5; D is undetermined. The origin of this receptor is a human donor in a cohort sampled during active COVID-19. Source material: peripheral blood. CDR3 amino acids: CASSFPSGRQPQHF. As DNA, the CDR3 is TGTGCCAGCAGTTTCCCCTCGGGAAGGCAGCCCCAGCATTTT.